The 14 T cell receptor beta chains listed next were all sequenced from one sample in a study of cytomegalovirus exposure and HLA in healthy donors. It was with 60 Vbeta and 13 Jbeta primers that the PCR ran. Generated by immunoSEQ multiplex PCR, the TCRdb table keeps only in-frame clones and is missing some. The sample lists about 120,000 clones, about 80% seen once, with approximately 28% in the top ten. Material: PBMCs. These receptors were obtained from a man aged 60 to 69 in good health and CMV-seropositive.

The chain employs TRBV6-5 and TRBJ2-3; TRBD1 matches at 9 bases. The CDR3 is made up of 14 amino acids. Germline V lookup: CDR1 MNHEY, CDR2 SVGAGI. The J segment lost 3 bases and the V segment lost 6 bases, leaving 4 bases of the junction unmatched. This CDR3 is CASRDRGMTDTQYF. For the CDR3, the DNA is TGTGCCAGCAGGGACAGGGGAATGACAGATACGCAGTATTTT.

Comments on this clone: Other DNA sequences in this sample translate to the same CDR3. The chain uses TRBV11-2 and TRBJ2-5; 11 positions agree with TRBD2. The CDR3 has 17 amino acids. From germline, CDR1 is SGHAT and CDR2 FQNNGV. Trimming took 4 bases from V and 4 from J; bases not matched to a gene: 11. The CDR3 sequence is CASSSFGLAGGGETQYF. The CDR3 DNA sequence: TGTGCCAGCAGCTCCTTTGGGCTAGCGGGAGGAGGAGAGACCCAGTACTTC.

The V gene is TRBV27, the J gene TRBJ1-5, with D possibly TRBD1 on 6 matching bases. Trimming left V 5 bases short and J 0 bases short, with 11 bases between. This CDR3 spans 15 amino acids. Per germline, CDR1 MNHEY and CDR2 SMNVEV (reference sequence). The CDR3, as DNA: TGTGCCAGCAGTCCCAGGACAGATAGCAATCAGCCCCAGCATTTT. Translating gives CASSPRTDSNQPQHF.

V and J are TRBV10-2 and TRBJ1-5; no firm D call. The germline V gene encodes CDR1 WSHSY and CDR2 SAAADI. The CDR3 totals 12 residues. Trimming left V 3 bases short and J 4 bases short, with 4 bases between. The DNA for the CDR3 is TGCGCCAGCAGTGACCCGAATCAGCCCCAGCATTTT. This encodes CASSDPNQPQHF.

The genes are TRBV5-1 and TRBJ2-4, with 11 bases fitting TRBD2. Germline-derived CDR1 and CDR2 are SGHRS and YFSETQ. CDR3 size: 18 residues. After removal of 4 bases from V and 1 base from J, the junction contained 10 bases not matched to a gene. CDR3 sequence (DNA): TGCGCCAGCAGCCCCGCTAGCGGGGGGATGTGGGCCAAAAACATTCAGTACTTC. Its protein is CASSPASGGMWAKNIQYF. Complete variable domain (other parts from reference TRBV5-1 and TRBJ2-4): KAGVTQTPRYLIKTRGQQVTLSCSPISGHRSVSWYQQTPGQGLQFLFEYFSETQRNKGNFPGRFSGRQFSNSRSEMNVSTLELGDSALYLCASSPASGGMWAKNIQYFGAGTRLSVL.

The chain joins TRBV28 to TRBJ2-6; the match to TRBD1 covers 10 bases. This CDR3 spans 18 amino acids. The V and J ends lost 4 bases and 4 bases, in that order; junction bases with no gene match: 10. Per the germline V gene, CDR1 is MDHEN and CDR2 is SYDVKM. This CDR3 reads CASSWWRQGAPGANVLTF. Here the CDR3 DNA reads TGTGCCAGCAGTTGGTGGAGACAGGGGGCGCCGGGGGCCAACGTCCTGACTTTC.

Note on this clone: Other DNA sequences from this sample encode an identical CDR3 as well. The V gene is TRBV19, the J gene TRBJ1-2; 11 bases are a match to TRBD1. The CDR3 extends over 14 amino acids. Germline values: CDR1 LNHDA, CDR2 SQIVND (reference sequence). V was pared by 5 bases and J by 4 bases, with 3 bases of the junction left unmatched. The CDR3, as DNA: TGTGCCAGTAGTCGGACAGGGGGCAGCTATGGCTACACCTTC. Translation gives CASSRTGGSYGYTF.

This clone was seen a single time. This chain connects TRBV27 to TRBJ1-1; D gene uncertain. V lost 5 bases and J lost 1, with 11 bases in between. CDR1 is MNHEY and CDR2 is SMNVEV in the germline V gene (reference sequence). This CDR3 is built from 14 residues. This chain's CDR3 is CASSIRHGNTEAFF. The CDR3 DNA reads TGTGCCAGCAGTATTAGACATGGGAACACTGAAGCTTTCTTT.

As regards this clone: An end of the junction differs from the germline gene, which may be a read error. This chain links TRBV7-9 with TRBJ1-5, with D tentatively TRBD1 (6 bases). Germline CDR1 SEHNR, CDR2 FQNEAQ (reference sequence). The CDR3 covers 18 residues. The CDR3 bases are TGTTCCAGCAGCTTAGATTTACAGTTACAGGGATCAGATCAGCCCCAGCATTTT. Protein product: CSSSLDLQLQGSDQPQHF.

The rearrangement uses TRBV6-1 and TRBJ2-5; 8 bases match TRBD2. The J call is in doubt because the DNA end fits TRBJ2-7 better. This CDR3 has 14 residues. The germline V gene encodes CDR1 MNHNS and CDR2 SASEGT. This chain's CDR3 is CASSKRGTTYEQYF. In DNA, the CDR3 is TGTGCCAGCAGTAAGCGGGGGACTACCTACGAGCAGTACTTC.

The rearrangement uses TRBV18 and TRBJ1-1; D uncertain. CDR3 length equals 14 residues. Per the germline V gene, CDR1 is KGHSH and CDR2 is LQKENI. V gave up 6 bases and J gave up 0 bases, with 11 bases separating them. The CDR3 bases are TGTGCCAGCTCGGAACAGACGTTGAACACTGAAGCTTTCTTT. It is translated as CASSEQTLNTEAFF. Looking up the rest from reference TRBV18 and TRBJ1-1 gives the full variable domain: NAGVMQNPRHLVRRRGQEARLRCSPMKGHSHVYWYRQLPEEGLKFMVYLQKENIIDESGMPKERFSAEFPKEGPSILRIQQVVRGDSAAYFCASSEQTLNTEAFFGQGTRLTVV.

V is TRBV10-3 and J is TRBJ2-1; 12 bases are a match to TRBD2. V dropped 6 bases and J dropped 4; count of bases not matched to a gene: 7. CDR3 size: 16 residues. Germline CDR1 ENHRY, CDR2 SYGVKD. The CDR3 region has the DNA TGTGCCATCAGGGAGACTAGCGGGGGCCCTTACAATGAGCAGTTCTTC. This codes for CAIRETSGGPYNEQFF.

Here the CDR3 DNA reads TGTGCCAGCAGCTTAGTACAGGGGGTGAACACTGAAGCTTTCTTT. Translating it yields CASSLVQGVNTEAFF. The rearrangement uses TRBV7-2 and TRBJ1-1; TRBD1 matches at 8 bases. From germline, CDR1 is SGHTA and CDR2 FQGNSA. The CDR3 is made up of 15 amino acids. J lost 0 bases, V lost 1 base, and 1 base had no gene match.

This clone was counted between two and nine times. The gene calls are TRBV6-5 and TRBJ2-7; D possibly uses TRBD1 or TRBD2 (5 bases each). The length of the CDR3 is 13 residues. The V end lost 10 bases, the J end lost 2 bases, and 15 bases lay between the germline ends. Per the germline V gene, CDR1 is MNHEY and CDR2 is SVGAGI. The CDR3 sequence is CATRAPGTYEQYF. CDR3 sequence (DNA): TGTGCCACCAGGGCCCCCGGGACCTACGAGCAGTACTTC.